This TCR beta chain was captured in a study of graft-versus-host responses after intestinal transplantation. Generated by immunoSEQ multiplex PCR, the TCRdb table keeps only in-frame clones and is missing some. There are more than 9,000 clones in the sample; roughly 92% occur only once, and 20% lies in the top ten. This CDR3 region has 22 residues. This TCR was recovered from a human patient who received an intestinal transplant, so some T cells may come from the graft donor. The specimen comprised PBMCs, sampled 109 days after intestinal transplant. J is TRBJ2-7 and V is TRBV21-1; the listed D gene, TRBD1, was not tested against the DNA. TRBV21-1 is listed as a pseudogene. The CDR3 spells CASSKKPKKTDPPNRDSYEQYF. The DNA of the CDR3 is TGTGCCAGCAGCAAAAAACCAAAAAAAACTGACCCCCCTAACAGGGACTCCTACGAGCAGTACTTC.